Here is one T cell receptor beta chain with its context. The data derive from a study of radiation and T cells in renal cell carcinoma. The wider study: Nephrectomy followed 15 Gy stereotactic body radiation by 4 weeks.

Time point here: baseline pretreatment blood. Treatment: 15 Gy SBRT to primary tumor, nephrectomy 4 weeks later. Some clones are missing from TCRdb's copy, which holds only in-frame ones; the method was immunoSEQ multiplex PCR. The sample records 50,000 to 75,000 clones, approximately 80% being singletons. This sample comprised blood, obtained from a patient whose treatment included radiotherapy and nephrectomy. The sequence came from a man in his fifties or sixties with renal cell carcinoma.

The DNA of the CDR3 is TGTGCCAGCAGCTTAGAACCTGGAAACACCATATATTTT. Protein product: CASSLEPGNTIYF. This sequence joins TRBV11-2 and TRBJ1-3, with no clear D. The CDR3 is made up of 13 amino acids. Trimming cost V 0 bases and J 2 bases, with 2 bases left between them. The V gene's germline CDR1 is SGHAT and CDR2 FQNNGV.